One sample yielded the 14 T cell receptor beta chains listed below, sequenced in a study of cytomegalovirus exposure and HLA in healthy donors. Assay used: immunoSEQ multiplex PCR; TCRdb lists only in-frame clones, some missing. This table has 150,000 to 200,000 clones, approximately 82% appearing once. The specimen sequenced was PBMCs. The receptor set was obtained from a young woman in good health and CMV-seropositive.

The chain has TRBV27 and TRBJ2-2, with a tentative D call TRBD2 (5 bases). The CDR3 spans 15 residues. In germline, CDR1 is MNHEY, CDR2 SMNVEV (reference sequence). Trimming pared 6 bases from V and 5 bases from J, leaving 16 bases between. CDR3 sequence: CASSSTTPGTGELFF. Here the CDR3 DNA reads TGTGCCAGCAGCTCGACCACACCGGGGACCGGGGAGCTGTTTTTT.

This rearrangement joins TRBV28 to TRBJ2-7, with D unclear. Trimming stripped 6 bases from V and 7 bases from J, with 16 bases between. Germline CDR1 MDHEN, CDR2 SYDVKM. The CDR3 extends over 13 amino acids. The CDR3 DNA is TGTGCCAGCAGCATCCCTCAGAAGAGGGAGCAGTACTTC. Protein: CASSIPQKREQYF.

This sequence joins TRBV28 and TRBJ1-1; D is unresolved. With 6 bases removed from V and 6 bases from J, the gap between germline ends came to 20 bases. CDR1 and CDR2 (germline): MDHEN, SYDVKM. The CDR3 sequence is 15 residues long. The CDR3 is CASSGWGGRGAEAFF. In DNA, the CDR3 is TGTGCCAGCAGCGGGTGGGGAGGGCGTGGAGCTGAAGCTTTCTTT.

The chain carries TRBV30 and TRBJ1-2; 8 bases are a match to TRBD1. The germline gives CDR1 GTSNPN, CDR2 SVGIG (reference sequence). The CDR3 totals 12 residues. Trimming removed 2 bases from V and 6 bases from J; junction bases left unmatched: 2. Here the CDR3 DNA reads TGTGCCTGGAGTCAGACAGGGGATGGCTACACCTTC. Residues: CAWSQTGDGYTF.

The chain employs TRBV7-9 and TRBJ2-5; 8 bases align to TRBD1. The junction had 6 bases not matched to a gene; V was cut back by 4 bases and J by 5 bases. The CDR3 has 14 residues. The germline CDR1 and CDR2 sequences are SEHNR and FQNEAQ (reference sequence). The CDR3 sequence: CASSYETGEETQYF. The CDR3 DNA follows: TGTGCCAGCAGCTACGAGACAGGGGAGGAGACCCAGTACTTC.

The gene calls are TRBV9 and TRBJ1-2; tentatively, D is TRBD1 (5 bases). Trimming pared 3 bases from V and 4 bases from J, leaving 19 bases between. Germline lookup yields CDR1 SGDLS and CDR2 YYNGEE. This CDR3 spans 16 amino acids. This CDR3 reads CASSAWKDKPIYGYTF. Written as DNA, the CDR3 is TGTGCCAGCAGCGCGTGGAAGGACAAGCCGATCTATGGCTACACCTTC.

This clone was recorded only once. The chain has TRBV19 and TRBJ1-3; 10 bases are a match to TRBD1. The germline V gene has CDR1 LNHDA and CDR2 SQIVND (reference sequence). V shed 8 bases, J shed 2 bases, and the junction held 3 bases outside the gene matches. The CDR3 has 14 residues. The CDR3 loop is CASRTGGAGNTIYF. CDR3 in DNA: TGTGCCAGTCGGACAGGGGGTGCTGGAAACACCATATATTTT.

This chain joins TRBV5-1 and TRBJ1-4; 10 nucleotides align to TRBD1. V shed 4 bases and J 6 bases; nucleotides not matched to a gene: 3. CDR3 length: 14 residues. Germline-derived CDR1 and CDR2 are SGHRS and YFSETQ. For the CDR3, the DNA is TGCGCCAGCAGCCCGACAGGGGGCCATGAAAAACTGTTTTTT. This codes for CASSPTGGHEKLFF.

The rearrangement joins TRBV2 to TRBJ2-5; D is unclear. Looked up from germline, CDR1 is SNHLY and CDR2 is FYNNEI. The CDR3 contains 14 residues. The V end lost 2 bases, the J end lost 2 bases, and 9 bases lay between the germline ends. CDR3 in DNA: TGTGCCAGCAGTGAATATGGCAGACAAGAGACCCAGTACTTC. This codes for CASSEYGRQETQYF.

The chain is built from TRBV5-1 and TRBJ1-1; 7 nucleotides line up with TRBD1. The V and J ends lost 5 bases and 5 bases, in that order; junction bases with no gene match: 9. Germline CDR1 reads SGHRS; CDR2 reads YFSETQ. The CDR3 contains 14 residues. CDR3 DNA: TGCGCCAGCAGAACGCTACAGGGGAGGACTGAAGCTTTCTTT. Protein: CASRTLQGRTEAFF.

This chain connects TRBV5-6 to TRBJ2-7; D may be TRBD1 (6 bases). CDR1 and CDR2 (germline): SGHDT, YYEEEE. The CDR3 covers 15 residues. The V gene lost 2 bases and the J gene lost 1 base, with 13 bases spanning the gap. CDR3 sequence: CASSFEDRPSYEQYF. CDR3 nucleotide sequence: TGTGCCAGCAGCTTTGAGGACAGACCTTCCTACGAGCAGTACTTC.

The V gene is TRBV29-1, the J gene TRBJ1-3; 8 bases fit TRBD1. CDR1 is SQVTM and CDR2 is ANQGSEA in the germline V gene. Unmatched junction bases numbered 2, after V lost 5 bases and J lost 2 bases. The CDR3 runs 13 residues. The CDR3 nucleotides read TGCAGCGTTCGGACAGGGCCTGGAAACACCATATATTTT. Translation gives CSVRTGPGNTIYF.

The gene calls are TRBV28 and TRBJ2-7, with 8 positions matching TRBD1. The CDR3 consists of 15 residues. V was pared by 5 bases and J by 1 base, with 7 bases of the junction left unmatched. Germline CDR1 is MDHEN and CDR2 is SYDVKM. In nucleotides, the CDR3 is TGTGCCAGCAGTCTCCAGGGGGCAACTTCCTACGAGCAGTACTTC. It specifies CASSLQGATSYEQYF.

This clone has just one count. CDR3 nucleotide sequence: TGTGCCTGGGGGCGGGACAGTGGGACTGAAGCTTTCTTT. It codes for CAWGRDSGTEAFF. The chain uses TRBV30 and TRBJ1-1, with 7 bases aligning to TRBD1. Germline values: CDR1 GTSNPN, CDR2 SVGIG (reference sequence). The CDR3 spans 13 residues. The ends lost 5 bases at V and 5 bases at J; junction bases unmatched: 8.